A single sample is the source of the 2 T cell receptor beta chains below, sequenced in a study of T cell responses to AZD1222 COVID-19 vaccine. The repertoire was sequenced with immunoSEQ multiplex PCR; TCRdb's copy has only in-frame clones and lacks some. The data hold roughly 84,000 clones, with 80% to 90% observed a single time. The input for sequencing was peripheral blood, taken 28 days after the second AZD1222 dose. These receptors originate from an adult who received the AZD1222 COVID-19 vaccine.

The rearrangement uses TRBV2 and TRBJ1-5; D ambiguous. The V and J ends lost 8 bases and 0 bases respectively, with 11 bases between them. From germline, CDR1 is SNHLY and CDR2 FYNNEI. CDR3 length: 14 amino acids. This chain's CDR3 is CASQTRYSNQPQHF. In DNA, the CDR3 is TGTGCCAGCCAGACGAGGTATAGCAATCAGCCCCAGCATTTT.

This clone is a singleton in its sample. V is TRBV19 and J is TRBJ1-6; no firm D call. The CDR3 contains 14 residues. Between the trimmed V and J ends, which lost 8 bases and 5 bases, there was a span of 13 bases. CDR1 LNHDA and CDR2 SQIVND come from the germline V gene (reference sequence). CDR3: CASRETRNNSPLHF. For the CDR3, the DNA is TGTGCCAGTCGAGAGACACGGAATAATTCACCCCTCCACTTT.